The 11 T cell receptor beta chains presented below share a single source sample, sequenced in a study of shared clonotypes between healthy human individuals. The method was immunoSEQ multiplex PCR; TCRdb's version includes in-frame clones alone and lacks a portion of them. The sample lists millions of clones; 85% to 95% were seen once. CD45RO-negative, CCR7-positively selected cells formed the naive CD8 fraction, excluding terminally differentiated effector memory CD45RA+ cells. Sequencing input: naive CD8+ T cells sorted from blood. These receptors all come from a man aged 18 to 35 in good health.

The chain employs TRBV7-9 and TRBJ2-2; 12 bases fit TRBD1. This CDR3 is 16 amino acids long. CDR1 and CDR2 (germline): SEHNR, FQNEAQ (reference sequence). V lost 4 bases to trimming and J lost 5 bases; unmatched junction nucleotides: 5. As DNA, the CDR3 is TGTGCCAGCAGCTCGCGGGACAGGGGGCAAACCGGGGAGCTGTTTTTT. Amino acids: CASSSRDRGQTGELFF.

The count of this clone is one. The chain combines TRBV15 with TRBJ2-5; D is unresolved. CDR3 length: 13 residues. Germline lookup yields CDR1 LNHNV and CDR2 YYDKDF (reference sequence). V shed 5 bases and J shed 0 bases, with 7 bases lying between them. The CDR3: CATSRVDQETQYF. Written as DNA, the CDR3 is TGTGCCACCAGCCGGGTCGACCAAGAGACCCAGTACTTC.

The gene calls are TRBV5-8 and TRBJ1-4, with D uncertain. V was shortened by 6 bases and J by 7 bases, with 22 bases between the two germline ends. This CDR3 is built from 16 residues. Germline-derived CDR1 and CDR2 are SGHTS and YDEGEE. The CDR3 region is CASNIWELSGSEKLFF. For the CDR3, the DNA is TGTGCCAGCAACATTTGGGAATTGAGCGGCTCTGAAAAACTGTTTTTT.

This rearrangement joins TRBV7-9 to TRBJ1-1, with D possibly TRBD1 on 6 matching bases. This CDR3 region has 15 residues. Per germline, CDR1 SEHNR and CDR2 FQNEAQ (reference sequence). V was trimmed by 5 bases and J by 0 bases, leaving 13 bases between them. The CDR3 loop reads CASSPRDTMNTEAFF. Here the CDR3 DNA reads TGTGCCAGCAGCCCCCGGGACACCATGAACACTGAAGCTTTCTTT. The entire variable domain, with the rest obtained from reference TRBV7-9 and TRBJ1-1, is as follows: DTGVSQNPRHKITKRGQNVTFRCDPISEHNRLYWYRQTLGQGPEFLTYFQNEAQLEKSRLLSDRFSAERPKGSFSTLEIQRTEQGDSAMYLCASSPRDTMNTEAFFGQGTRLTVV.

Here the CDR3 reads CASSEPGQGRDTEAFF. Here the CDR3 DNA reads TGTGCCAGTAGTGAACCGGGACAGGGTCGGGACACTGAAGCTTTCTTT. V and J are TRBV19 and TRBJ1-1, with 9 bases identical to TRBD1. The CDR3 is 16 residues long. V lost 5 bases and J lost 3; bases outside the gene matches: 10. The germline gives CDR1 LNHDA, CDR2 SQIVND (reference sequence).

The chain carries TRBV10-2 and TRBJ2-5, with 7 bases that match TRBD1. J lost 5 bases, V lost 2 bases, and 5 bases had no gene match. The V gene's germline CDR1 is WSHSY and CDR2 SAAADI. This CDR3 contains 14 residues. The CDR3 sequence: CASSEAGGMETQYF. The CDR3 DNA reads TGCGCCAGCAGTGAGGCAGGGGGAATGGAGACCCAGTACTTC.

The chain recombines TRBV9 with TRBJ2-5; a weak D match, TRBD2 (5 bases). The CDR3 covers 13 residues. Per germline, CDR1 SGDLS and CDR2 YYNGEE. With 4 bases removed from V and 3 bases from J, the gap between germline ends came to 10 bases. The CDR3 loop is CASSQDGEETQYF. CDR3 nucleotides: TGTGCCAGCAGCCAGGACGGGGAAGAGACCCAGTACTTC.

The genes are TRBV15 and TRBJ1-2; D not certain. Germline V gene lookup returns CDR1 LNHNV and CDR2 YYDKDF (reference sequence). V was trimmed by 2 bases and J by 0 bases, leaving 4 bases between them. The CDR3 runs to 13 residues. CDR3: CATSRRPNYGYTF. For the CDR3, the DNA is TGTGCCACCAGCAGACGGCCTAACTATGGCTACACCTTC.

The gene calls are TRBV7-9 and TRBJ2-3, with D tentatively TRBD2 (5 bases). Germline loops: CDR1 SEHNR, CDR2 FQNEAQ (reference sequence). CDR3 length: 14 residues. The V end was cut by 4 bases, the J end by 3 bases, with 11 bases between. CDR3 bases: TGTGCCAGCAGCTCAGTACTAGGTACAGATACGCAGTATTTT. Translated, it gives CASSSVLGTDTQYF.

The V call is TRBV7-6, the J call TRBJ2-4; D is uncertain. Germline V gene lookup returns CDR1 SGHVS and CDR2 FNYEAQ. The CDR3 loop spans 14 amino acids. V lost 2 bases and J 8 bases, leaving 13 bases between the germline ends. The CDR3 nucleotides are TGTGCCAGCAGCTTAACCGGGCCCGGAGACATTCAGTACTTC. It translates to CASSLTGPGDIQYF.

The rearrangement uses TRBV7-8 and TRBJ2-7, with TRBD2 as a possible D gene (5 bases). Trimming cost V 4 bases and J 3 bases, with 13 bases left between them. The CDR3 covers 14 residues. From germline, CDR1 is SGHVS and CDR2 FQNEAQ. The CDR3 DNA sequence: TGTGCCAGCAGCTACGACCTTACTAGCTACGAGCAGTACTTC. Translated, it gives CASSYDLTSYEQYF.